Below, 13 T cell receptor beta chains from the same sample are listed, as sequenced in a study of T-cell reconstitution after alpha-beta-depleted transplantation in children. Unique molecular identifiers were incorporated into the prepared TCRbeta library. In TCRdb, the PCR reads were re-called with MiXCR into one record per CDR3 protein. The sample has approximately 47,000 distinct CDR3 sequences, approximately 52% seen once; the top ten hold roughly two fifths. Sequenced here: peripheral blood, sampled before TCRalphabeta/CD19-depleted stem cell transplant. These receptors all stem from a boy in the first two years of life with SCID, due to receive a stem cell transplant.

The rearrangement uses TRBV12-3 or TRBV12-4 and TRBJ2-3, with TRBD2 matching over 10 bases. V was clipped by 5 bases and J by 0 bases; unmatched bases: 11. There are 18 residues in the CDR3. CDR3 coding DNA: TGTGCCAGCAGTCCCCAGAGCGGGGGGGGTCCTAGCACAGATACGCAGTATTTT. Translating gives CASSPQSGGGPSTDTQYF.

This clonotype has at least ten counts. This sequence joins TRBV6-1 and TRBJ2-2; TRBD1 aligns across 7 bases. Germline V gene data show CDR1 as MNHNS and CDR2 as SASEGT. The CDR3 is made up of 14 amino acids. V lost 3 bases to trimming and J lost 6 bases; unmatched junction nucleotides: 4. The DNA for the CDR3 is TGTGCCAGCAGTGACGACAGGGATTCCGGGGAGCTGTTTTTT. Translated, it gives CASSDDRDSGELFF.

This CDR3 is CASSLGNQRTDTQYF. The CDR3 DNA is TGCGCCAGCAGCTTGGGAAACCAACGCACAGATACGCAGTATTTT. This sequence joins TRBV5-1 and TRBJ2-3; unclear D gene. The V gene lost 0 bases and the J gene lost 1 base, with 9 bases spanning the gap. This CDR3 contains 15 residues. Germline assignment: CDR1 SGHRS and CDR2 YFSETQ.

The V gene is TRBV6-2 or TRBV6-3, the J gene TRBJ2-7, with 8 bases that match TRBD1. Germline CDR1 reads MNHEY; CDR2 reads SVGEGT. Losses at the gene ends were 0 bases for V and 5 bases for J; bases not matched to a gene: 0. The CDR3 consists of 13 residues. The DNA for the CDR3 is TGTGCCAGCAGTTACTCGGACAGGGACGAGCAGTACTTC. Protein: CASSYSDRDEQYF.

This clonotype was counted only a few times. The gene calls are TRBV7-9 and TRBJ2-3; the D gene could be TRBD1 or TRBD2 (5 bases each). Germline V gene data show CDR1 as SEHNR and CDR2 as FQNEAQ (reference sequence). The ends were cut back, 4 bases at V and 0 bases at J, with 17 bases in the middle. This CDR3 is built from 17 residues. In DNA, the CDR3 is TGTGCCAGCAGCTCCATCGACGGGACCCCTAGCACAGATACGCAGTATTTT. Protein: CASSSIDGTPSTDTQYF. Full variable domain (rest looked up from reference TRBV7-9 and TRBJ2-3): DTGVSQNPRHKITKRGQNVTFRCDPISEHNRLYWYRQTLGQGPEFLTYFQNEAQLEKSRLLSDRFSAERPKGSFSTLEIQRTEQGDSAMYLCASSSIDGTPSTDTQYFGPGTRLTVL.

The chain carries TRBV6-5 and TRBJ1-2, with 7 bases fitting TRBD1. V trimming: 2 bases; J trimming: 3 bases; junction bases outside the gene matches: 3. Germline CDR1 is MNHEY and CDR2 is SVGAGI. CDR3 size: 14 residues. The DNA for the CDR3 is TGTGCCAGCAGTTACGACAGGGATTACTATGGCTACACCTTC. Translating it yields CASSYDRDYYGYTF.

This clonotype has more than one count but fewer than ten. V and J are TRBV7-9 and TRBJ2-5, with D tentatively TRBD2 (5 bases). The germline V and J ends were trimmed by 5 bases and 2 bases, with 18 bases remaining between them. The CDR3 length is 16 residues. CDR1 SEHNR and CDR2 FQNEAQ come from the germline V gene (reference sequence). Here the CDR3 DNA reads TGTGCCAGCAGCCGGCAGCCGGGAAGCAGTCAAGAGACCCAGTACTTC. Translating it yields CASSRQPGSSQETQYF.

This CDR3 is CSAPDRGFNSPLHF. Written as DNA, the CDR3 is TGCAGTGCTCCCGACAGGGGATTCAATTCACCCCTCCACTTT. J is TRBJ1-6 and V is TRBV20-1; the match to TRBD1 covers 8 bases. CDR1 and CDR2 (germline): DFQATT, SNEGSKA (reference sequence). This CDR3 contains 14 residues. V shed 5 bases, J shed 7 bases, and the junction held 7 bases outside the gene matches.

This chain connects TRBV6-1 to TRBJ1-5; D call uncertain. Trimming took off 7 bases at V and 0 bases at J, with 10 bases between the two ends. This CDR3 has 14 amino acids. Germline assignment: CDR1 MNHNS and CDR2 SASEGT. This CDR3 is CASIQTLSNQPQHF. CDR3 nucleotides: TGTGCCAGCATCCAGACCCTTAGCAATCAGCCCCAGCATTTT.

This clonotype was recorded only once. The CDR3 DNA reads as TGCGCCAGCAGCCAAGATAGCCCTGGAAGAGCTTTCTTT. Translated: CASSQDSPGRAFF. The chain recombines TRBV4-1 with TRBJ1-1, with D hard to call. The germline V and J ends were trimmed by 0 bases and 10 bases, with 12 bases remaining between them. Germline assignment: CDR1 MGHRA and CDR2 YSYEKL. The CDR3 runs to 13 residues.

The rearrangement uses TRBV6-1 and TRBJ2-5; D is uncertain. V was shortened by 4 bases and J by 4 bases, with 7 bases between the two germline ends. The CDR3 loop spans 12 amino acids. Looked up from germline, CDR1 is MNHNS and CDR2 is SASEGT. The CDR3 DNA reads TGTGCCAGCAGTGCGAAGCGAGAGACCCAGTACTTC. Encoded protein: CASSAKRETQYF.

This clonotype has only a few counts. The chain uses TRBV11-3 and TRBJ2-7; D perhaps matches TRBD2 (7 bases). Deletions cut 2 bases from V and 2 bases from J, with 28 bases between. The V gene's germline CDR1 is SGHNT and CDR2 YENEEA. This CDR3 is built from 20 residues. In nucleotides, the CDR3 is TGTGCCAGCAGCTTAAGCGGCGGGGGCGTTAGGGGGAAAAACCCCTACGAGCAGTACTTC. Its translation: CASSLSGGGVRGKNPYEQYF. Together with reference TRBV11-3 and TRBJ2-7, the CDR3 gives the full variable domain: EAGVVQSPRYKIIEKKQPVAFWCNPISGHNTLYWYLQNLGQGPELLIRYENEEAVDDSQLPKDRFSAERLKGVDSTLKIQPAELGDSAVYLCASSLSGGGVRGKNPYEQYFGPGTRLTVT.

This clonotype was seen repeatedly, ten times or more. The chain carries TRBV6-1 and TRBJ2-7; tentative D call: TRBD2 (6 bases). Germline V CDR1 and CDR2: MNHNS, SASEGT. Trimming cost V 3 bases and J 7 bases, with 16 bases left between them. CDR3 size: 14 residues. CDR3 nucleotides: TGTGCCAGCAGTGACTTATCGGGCGGGGTTGAGCAGTACTTC. This gives the protein CASSDLSGGVEQYF.